This section outlines one TCR beta chain sequence together with its context. This clone's antigen is unknown. Base quality data are lacking; no much larger clone is found one base away. TCR beta libraries were generated from genomic DNA with the immunoSEQ kit, following the manufacturer's recommendations. To prepare the libraries, a first multiplex PCR with proprietary primers was run, followed by a second PCR that added unique barcodes, and a bead cleanup was done after each round. Each sample batch included a kit-provided positive control reaction and a negative control reaction. The final libraries underwent checking on an Agilent 4200 TapeStation D1000 ScreenTape, volumetric pooling, and quantification by qPCR. An Illumina NextSeq500 fitted with a MidOutput 150-cycle cartridge performed the sequencing, running 156 Read1 cycles and 15 Index1 cycles with the kit's custom primers. The pooled library was loaded at 0.9 to 1 pM, with an approximately 20% PhiX control spiked in. Per the source publication's procedure: Vendor-processed data were analyzed in R, and a clonotype was defined as all T cells sharing the same CDR3 nucleotide sequence. In the clone abundance analyses, frequencies were normalized to the 10,000 most abundant clones in each sample. Public T cell clones, which averaged fewer than five per sample, were removed prior to analysis. Tumor-enriched and baseline blood-enriched clonotypes were defined by at least a 32-fold difference in abundance between compartments. A beta-binomial differential abundance model was used to identify clonotypes that were expanded or contracted between blood time points. Similarity between tumor and blood repertoires was quantified using the Baroni-Urbani and Buser coefficient, and groups were compared with two-tailed Wilcoxon tests in R. In its TCRdb copy, this immuneACCESS table keeps in-frame sequences only and misses some clones. Where compared with another copy, unresolved V genes explain less than half of these, and the others have no known cause. That table furnishes V, J and clone size, whereas the DNA furnished D and trimming. Within this sample are 100,000 to 150,000 clones, with around 85% of them counted one time only. Approximately 6.3% of the sample goes to the ten largest clones.

The entry originates in a study of radiation and T cells in renal cell carcinoma (dated by TCRdb to the early 2020s). For the study in its entirety: Samples came from a clinical trial, in which primary renal cell carcinomas received 15 Gy stereotactic body radiation therapy followed by nephrectomy 4 weeks later. In total, some 52 samples underwent TCR beta sequencing: around 26 tumors plus 27 peripheral blood samples. In the 53 samples combined, 4 million to 5 million unique CDR3 nucleotide sequences were found, encoding 2.5 million to 3 million unique CDR3 amino acid sequences.

Germline trimming amounts to 5 bases on V and 8 bases on J, with 9 as the count of junction bases outside the gene matches. The CDR3, from cysteine to phenylalanine, totals 14 residues. Of the read, only the CDR3 DNA is kept; its 42 bases are in frame from base 1. CDR1 and CDR2 were assigned from the germline V gene as MNHEY and SVGAGI. The meaning of the sample's time point label: blood 2 weeks post-SBRT. Interpreted using the paper, the treatment or condition label stands for: 15 Gy SBRT to primary tumor, nephrectomy 4 weeks later. Serial peripheral blood from radiation-treated patients was sampled at baseline, 2 weeks and 4 weeks after SBRT to track tumor-enriched clonotypes. Every patient's renal cell carcinoma showed clear cell pathology. Genomic DNA for TCR sequencing was prepared using the QIAamp DNA Blood Mini Kit (Qiagen). Samples were included in the analyses only if all quality control checks were passed.

Summary of the overall study and its limitations: Because the trial had a single-armed design, the trial could not examine how radiation dose or scheduling affected the TCR repertoire. No pretreatment tumor biopsies were available, so the baseline intratumoral presence of clonotypes could not be determined. Changes in the blood repertoire were not tracked past 4 weeks after treatment. An increase in top tumor clonotypes in blood was observed from baseline to 2 weeks post-radiation, followed by contraction by 4 weeks, which was taken to suggest transient expansion of tumor-resident clones.

Sequenced material: blood, taken from a patient whose treatment included radiotherapy and nephrectomy. The rearrangement joined TRBV6-5 to TRBJ1-3, with TRBD1 matching 7 junction bases. This TCR came from a man in his forties or fifties with renal cell carcinoma. The CDR3 reads as follows: CASSRAQGLDTIYF. The DNA reads as follows: TGTGCCAGCAGTCGAGCACAGGGGTTGGACACCATATATTTT.